The next 22 T cell receptor beta chains were all read from a single sample in a study of T cells in narcolepsy. Assay used: immunoSEQ multiplex PCR; TCRdb lists only in-frame clones, some missing. Of 30,000 to 40,000 clones in the sample, 75% to 90% are singletons; the top ten hold more than 0.65%. Material for sequencing was CD45RA- memory CD4+ T cells from PBMCs. The receptors here all came from a human donor with narcolepsy.

This clone has just one count. The chain has TRBV20-1 and TRBJ1-2; possible D gene TRBD1, 5 bases. In germline, CDR1 is DFQATT, CDR2 SNEGSKA (reference sequence). The CDR3 runs to 9 residues. The CDR3 DNA sequence: TGCATTTGGGGCGGTGGCTACACCTTC. Translation: CIWGGGYTF.

The chain couples TRBV6-5 to TRBJ1-5; a possible D gene is TRBD1 (6 bases). Germline V lookup: CDR1 MNHEY, CDR2 SVGAGI. V gave up 6 bases and J gave up 6 bases, with 12 bases separating them. The CDR3 extends over 13 amino acids. The CDR3 here is CASRGRGGQPQHF. The CDR3 region has the DNA TGTGCCAGCAGAGGCAGGGGAGGTCAGCCCCAGCATTTT.

CDR3 in DNA: TGTGCCAGCAGCACGACTAGCGGTAACAATGAGCAGTTCTTC. The encoded protein is CASSTTSGNNEQFF. The chain is built from TRBV7-2 and TRBJ2-1; 9 nucleotides align to TRBD2. The CDR3 is 14 residues long. Germline assignment: CDR1 SGHTA and CDR2 FQGNSA. V lost 5 bases to trimming and J lost 5 bases; unmatched junction nucleotides: 4.

The chain couples TRBV6-4 to TRBJ1-1; the match to TRBD1 covers 9 bases. The V and J ends lost 8 bases and 1 base, in that order; junction bases with no gene match: 8. Germline V lookup: CDR1 MRHNA, CDR2 SNTAGT. The CDR3 is 15 amino acids. CDR3 amino acids: CASLYRGLWNTEAFF. DNA for the CDR3: TGTGCCAGCTTATACAGGGGGCTGTGGAACACTGAAGCTTTCTTT.

The chain couples TRBV9 to TRBJ2-2; 8 positions agree with TRBD2. CDR1 and CDR2 (germline): SGDLS, YYNGEE. V was clipped by 0 bases and J by 4 bases; unmatched bases: 5. The CDR3 spans 16 residues. Here the CDR3 DNA reads TGTGCCAGCAGCGTAGATGCGGGGGGACCCACCGGGGAGCTGTTTTTT. Protein sequence: CASSVDAGGPTGELFF.

The V call is TRBV12-2, the J call TRBJ2-7; the table's D gene call, TRBD2, was not cross checked with the DNA. TRBV12-2 represents a pseudogene. The CDR3 has 15 amino acids. CDR3 in amino acids: CASRPGTAGDYEQYF. CDR3 nucleotides: TGTGCAAGTCGCCCCGGGACGGCGGGAGACTACGAGCAGTACTTC.

CDR3 residues: CASSQSGTPWPATNEKLFF. The DNA for the CDR3 is TGCGCCAGCAGCCAATCCGGGACCCCCTGGCCCGCAACTAATGAAAAACTGTTTTTT. The rearrangement uses TRBV4-3 and TRBJ1-4, with D possibly being TRBD1 (5 bases). This CDR3 contains 19 residues. V lost 2 bases and J 0 bases, leaving 19 bases between the germline ends. The germline V gene encodes CDR1 LGHNA and CDR2 YSLEER.

The CDR3 loop is CASRPWGLAGGSSYNEQFF. As DNA, the CDR3 is TGTGCCAGCAGACCGTGGGGACTAGCGGGGGGGAGCTCCTACAATGAGCAGTTCTTC. The chain combines TRBV28 with TRBJ2-1, with 16 bases that match TRBD2. V dropped 6 bases and J dropped 0; count of bases not matched to a gene: 8. Germline V gives CDR1 MDHEN, CDR2 SYDVKM. The CDR3 has 19 residues.

The chain's CDR3 is CASSGGNTEAFF. CDR3 bases: TGTGCCAGCTCAGGGGGAAACACTGAAGCTTTCTTT. The J gene is TRBJ1-1, the V gene TRBV18; TRBD1 is a possible D gene (5 bases). CDR1 and CDR2 (germline): KGHSH, LQKENI. Trimming stripped 5 bases from V and 2 bases from J, with 6 bases between. This CDR3 has 12 amino acids. The full variable domain, completed using reference TRBV18 and TRBJ1-1, is NAGVMQNPRHLVRRRGQEARLRCSPMKGHSHVYWYRQLPEEGLKFMVYLQKENIIDESGMPKERFSAEFPKEGPSILRIQQVVRGDSAAYFCASSGGNTEAFFGQGTRLTVV.

The rearrangement links TRBV28 to TRBJ1-3; D might be TRBD1 (5 bases). Looked up from germline, CDR1 is MDHEN and CDR2 is SYDVKM. V gave up 1 base and J gave up 0 bases, with 10 bases separating them. The CDR3 is 16 amino acids. The CDR3 spells CASSLYPGNSGNTIYF. CDR3 DNA sequence: TGTGCCAGCAGTTTATATCCAGGGAACTCTGGAAACACCATATATTTT.

This clone was recorded a few times. The V gene is TRBV7-3, the J gene TRBJ2-1; D might be TRBD2 (5 bases). The V end lost 6 bases, the J end lost 6 bases, and 15 bases lay between the germline ends. CDR1 and CDR2 (germline): SGHTA, FQGTGA. CDR3 size: 14 residues. The CDR3 protein is CASSSNKAANEQFF. In nucleotides, the CDR3 is TGTGCCAGCAGTTCTAACAAAGCGGCCAATGAGCAGTTCTTC.

This rearrangement joins TRBV2 to TRBJ2-5; 7 nucleotides match TRBD2. CDR1 is SNHLY and CDR2 is FYNNEI in the germline V gene. This CDR3 region has 16 residues. Trimming cost V 4 bases and J 5 bases; bases outside gene matches: 13. CDR3 DNA sequence: TGTGCCAGCAGTGGCGGGAGAGCGTTCGTGGTGGAGACCCAGTACTTC. Residues: CASSGGRAFVVETQYF.

This clone occurred once. The chain has TRBV5-4 and TRBJ2-1, with 9 bases fitting TRBD2. The germline CDR1 and CDR2 sequences are SGHNT and YYREEE (reference sequence). This CDR3 comprises 17 residues. After removal of 4 bases from V and 1 base from J, the junction contained 9 bases not matched to a gene. The CDR3 spells CASSPGRRGGSYNEQFF. The CDR3, as DNA: TGTGCCAGCAGCCCGGGGAGGCGGGGGGGTTCCTACAATGAGCAGTTCTTC.

Only a few counts were recorded for this clone. This chain joins TRBV7-8 and TRBJ2-3; tentatively, D is TRBD1 or TRBD2 (5 bases each). The germline V gene encodes CDR1 SGHVS and CDR2 FQNEAQ. V lost 3 bases and J lost 0, with 7 bases in between. The CDR3 loop spans 14 amino acids. The CDR3 DNA sequence: TGTGCCAGCAGCTTGGGGGTTAGCACAGATACGCAGTATTTT. Protein product: CASSLGVSTDTQYF. The whole variable domain, remainder taken from reference TRBV7-8 and TRBJ2-3, is GAGVSQSPRYKVAKRGQDVALRCDPISGHVSLFWYQQALGQGPEFLTYFQNEAQLDKSGLPSDRFFAERPEGSVSTLKIQRTQQEDSAVYLCASSLGVSTDTQYFGPGTRLTVL.

The gene calls are TRBV4-2 and TRBJ2-5; maybe TRBD2 (7 bases). The CDR3 is 16 amino acids. Germline V lookup: CDR1 LGHNA, CDR2 YNFKEQ. The V end was cut by 1 base, the J end by 1 base, with 13 bases between. The CDR3, as DNA: TGTGCCAGCAGCCAAGTGAAGGGGGGGGGCCAAGAGACCCAGTACTTC. Amino acid sequence: CASSQVKGGGQETQYF.

This clone has only one observation. For the CDR3, the DNA is TGTGCCAGCAGTGAAGCAAAAGGCCCGAGACGATCTAGCACAGATACGCAGTATTTT. This sequence encodes CASSEAKGPRRSSTDTQYF. This chain joins TRBV6-1 and TRBJ2-3, with D hard to call. Germline loops: CDR1 MNHNS, CDR2 SASEGT. This CDR3 has 19 residues. The V end lost 0 bases, the J end lost 0 bases, and 19 bases lay between the germline ends.

The chain couples TRBV27 to TRBJ1-3; the D is unclear. V was cut by 3 bases and J by 2 bases, with 8 bases left in between. This CDR3 comprises 14 residues. The germline gives CDR1 MNHEY, CDR2 SMNVEV (reference sequence). The chain's CDR3 is CASSLAQPGNTIYF. CDR3 nucleotide sequence: TGTGCCAGCAGTTTGGCCCAGCCTGGAAACACCATATATTTT.

The chain uses TRBV7-6 and TRBJ1-6; 10 bases fit TRBD1. Germline V gene sequence: CDR1 SGHVS, CDR2 FNYEAQ. V was clipped by 5 bases and J by 10 bases; unmatched bases: 8. The CDR3 length is 15 residues. CDR3 sequence: CASSPGTGEYSPLHF. CDR3 in DNA: TGTGCCAGCAGCCCAGGGACAGGGGAGTACTCACCCCTCCACTTT.

The chain is built from TRBV28 and TRBJ1-3; possible D gene TRBD1, 6 bases. Trimming took off 6 bases at V and 2 bases at J, with 11 bases between the two ends. This CDR3 contains 14 residues. Germline CDR1 MDHEN, CDR2 SYDVKM. The CDR3 DNA sequence: TGTGCCAGCAGGCCAAACAGGGCTGGAAACACCATATATTTT. As protein: CASRPNRAGNTIYF.

This chain connects TRBV30 to TRBJ1-4, with 11 bases aligning to TRBD1. J was trimmed by 9 bases and V by 2 bases; bases with no gene match: 8. Germline V gives CDR1 GTSNPN, CDR2 SVGIG (reference sequence). This CDR3 is built from 15 residues. The CDR3 is CAWSYTGTGGKKLFF. CDR3 coding DNA: TGTGCCTGGAGTTACACCGGGACAGGGGGGAAAAAACTGTTTTTT.

V usage is TRBV11-3 and J usage is TRBJ2-6; 8 bases line up with TRBD2. V lost 5 bases, J lost 3 bases, and 9 bases stayed unmatched. The CDR3 has 17 amino acids. CDR1 and CDR2 (germline): SGHNT, YENEEA. This CDR3 is CASSPGGGRSGANVLTF. DNA for the CDR3: TGTGCCAGCAGCCCCGGGGGGGGGCGAAGTGGGGCCAACGTCCTGACTTTC.

The chain couples TRBV4-2 to TRBJ1-3; D gene unclear. Germline lookup yields CDR1 LGHNA and CDR2 YNFKEQ. This CDR3 contains 17 residues. V was clipped by 3 bases and J by 4 bases, with 19 bases between them. The CDR3 reads CASSHRTSEIQGNTIYF. DNA for the CDR3: TGTGCCAGCAGCCACCGCACATCCGAAATACAAGGAAACACCATATATTTT.